The source of this T cell receptor beta chain is a study of blood T cell repertoires in COVID-19. About the research overall: Researchers got acute and convalescent COVID-19 samples from the United States, Italy and Spain.

The assay was immunoSEQ multiplex PCR, and TCRdb's table has in-frame clones only and misses some. The sample carries approximately 100,000 clones, roughly 84% recorded once. The sample holds one count of this clone. Germline loops: CDR1 MDHEN, CDR2 SYDVKM. V lost 3 bases, J lost 2 bases, and 7 bases lay in between. CDR3 length: 13 amino acids. The V gene is TRBV28, the J gene TRBJ2-5; D is perhaps TRBD1 (5 bases). The TCR was taken from a human donor in a cohort sampled during active COVID-19. The sequencing sample was made of peripheral blood. CDR3: CASSLTAQETQYF. The CDR3 DNA follows: TGTGCCAGCAGTTTGACAGCACAAGAGACCCAGTACTTC.